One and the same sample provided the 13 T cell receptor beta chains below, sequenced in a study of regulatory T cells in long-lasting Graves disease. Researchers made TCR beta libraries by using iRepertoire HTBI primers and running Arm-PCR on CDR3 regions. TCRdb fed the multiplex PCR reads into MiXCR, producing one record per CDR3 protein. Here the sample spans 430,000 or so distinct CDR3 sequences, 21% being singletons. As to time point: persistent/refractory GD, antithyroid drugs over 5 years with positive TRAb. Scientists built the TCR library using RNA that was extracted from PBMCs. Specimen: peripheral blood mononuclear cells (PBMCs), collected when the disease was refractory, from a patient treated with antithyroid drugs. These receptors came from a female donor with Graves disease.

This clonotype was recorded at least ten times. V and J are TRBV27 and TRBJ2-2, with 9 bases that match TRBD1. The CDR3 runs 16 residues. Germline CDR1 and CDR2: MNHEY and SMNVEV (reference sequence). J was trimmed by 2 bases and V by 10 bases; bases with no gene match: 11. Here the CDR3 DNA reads TGTGCCACCTCACCACAGGGGGCCCTTAACACCGGGGAGCTGTTTTTT. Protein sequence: CATSPQGALNTGELFF.

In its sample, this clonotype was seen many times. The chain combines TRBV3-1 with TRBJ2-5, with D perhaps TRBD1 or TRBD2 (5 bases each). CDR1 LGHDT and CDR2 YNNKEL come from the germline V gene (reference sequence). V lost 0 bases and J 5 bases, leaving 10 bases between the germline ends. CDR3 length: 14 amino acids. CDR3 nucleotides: TGTGCCAGCAGCCAAGATATGGGGACCGAGACCCAGTACTTC. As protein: CASSQDMGTETQYF.

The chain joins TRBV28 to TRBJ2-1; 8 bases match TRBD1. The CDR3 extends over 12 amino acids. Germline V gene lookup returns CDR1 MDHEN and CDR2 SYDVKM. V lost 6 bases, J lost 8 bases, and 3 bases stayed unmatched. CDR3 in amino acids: CASSGQGDEQFF. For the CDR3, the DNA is TGTGCCAGCAGCGGACAGGGAGATGAGCAGTTCTTC.

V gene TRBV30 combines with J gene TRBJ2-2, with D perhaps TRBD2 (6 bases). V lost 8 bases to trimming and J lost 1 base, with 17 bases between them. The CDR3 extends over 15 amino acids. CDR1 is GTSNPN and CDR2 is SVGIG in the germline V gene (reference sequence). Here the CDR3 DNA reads TGTGCCATCGCCCAGCGGGTAGGGAACACCGGGGAGCTGTTTTTT. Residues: CAIAQRVGNTGELFF. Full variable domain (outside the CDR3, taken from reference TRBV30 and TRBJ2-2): SQTIHQWPATLVQPVGSPLSLECTVEGTSNPNLYWYRQAAGRGLQLLFYSVGIGQISSEVPQNLSASRPQDRQFILSSKKLLLSDSGFYLCAIAQRVGNTGELFFGEGSRLTVL.

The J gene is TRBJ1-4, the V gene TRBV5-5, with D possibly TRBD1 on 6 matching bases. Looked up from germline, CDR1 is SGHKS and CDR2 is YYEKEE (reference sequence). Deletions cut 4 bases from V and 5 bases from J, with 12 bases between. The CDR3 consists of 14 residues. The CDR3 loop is CASSPGHTNEKLFF. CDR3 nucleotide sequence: TGTGCCAGCAGCCCGGGACACACGAATGAAAAACTGTTTTTT.

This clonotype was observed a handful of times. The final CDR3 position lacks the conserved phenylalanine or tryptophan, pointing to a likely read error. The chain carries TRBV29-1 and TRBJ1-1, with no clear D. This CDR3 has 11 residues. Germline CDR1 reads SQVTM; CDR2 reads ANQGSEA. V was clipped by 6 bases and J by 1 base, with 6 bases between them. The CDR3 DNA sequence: TGCAGCGTACCAACGAACACTGAAGCTTTCCTT. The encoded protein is CSVPTNTEAFL.

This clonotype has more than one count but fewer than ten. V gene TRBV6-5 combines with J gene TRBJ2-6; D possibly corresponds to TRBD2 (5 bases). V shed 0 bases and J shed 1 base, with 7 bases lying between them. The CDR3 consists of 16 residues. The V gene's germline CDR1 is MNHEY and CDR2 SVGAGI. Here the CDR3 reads CASSYSTGSGANVLTF. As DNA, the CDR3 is TGTGCCAGCAGTTACTCGACGGGGTCTGGGGCCAACGTCCTGACTTTC.

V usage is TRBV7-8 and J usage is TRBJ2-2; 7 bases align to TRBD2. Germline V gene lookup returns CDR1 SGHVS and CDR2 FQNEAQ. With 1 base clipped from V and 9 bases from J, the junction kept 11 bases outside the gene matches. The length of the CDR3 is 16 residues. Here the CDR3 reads CASSLGLAALGRELFF. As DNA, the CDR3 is TGTGCCAGCAGCTTAGGGCTAGCGGCCCTCGGCAGGGAGCTGTTTTTT.

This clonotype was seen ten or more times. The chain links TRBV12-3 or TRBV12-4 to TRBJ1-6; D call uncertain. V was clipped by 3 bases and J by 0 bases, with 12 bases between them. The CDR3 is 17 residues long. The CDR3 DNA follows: TGTGCCAGCAGTTTCTCGACCCGGAGCTCCTATAATTCACCCCTCCACTTT. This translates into CASSFSTRSSYNSPLHF.

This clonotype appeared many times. The DNA for the CDR3 is TGTGCCAGCAGCCAAGGGGCCGGAGGAAACACCATATATTTT. Translation gives CASSQGAGGNTIYF. The chain links TRBV3-1 to TRBJ1-3; D unclear. V was trimmed by 1 base and J by 4 bases, leaving 8 bases between them. The CDR3 runs to 14 residues. The germline CDR1 and CDR2 sequences are LGHDT and YNNKEL (reference sequence). Full variable domain (rest looked up from reference TRBV3-1 and TRBJ1-3): DTAVSQTPKYLVTQMGNDKSIKCEQNLGHDTMYWYKQDSKKFLKIMFSYNNKELIINETVPNRFSPKSPDKAHLNLHINSLELGDSAVYFCASSQGAGGNTIYFGEGSWLTVV.

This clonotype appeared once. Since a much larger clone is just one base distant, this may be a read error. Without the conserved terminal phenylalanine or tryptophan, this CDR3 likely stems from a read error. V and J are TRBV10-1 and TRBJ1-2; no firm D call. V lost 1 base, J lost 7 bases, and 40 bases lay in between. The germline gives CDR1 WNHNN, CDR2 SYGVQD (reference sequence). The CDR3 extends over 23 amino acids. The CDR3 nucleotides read TGCGCCAGCAGTGAGTGGGCACGACGACGTTACGCCGTAGTTCAGCACCATGTAGGTGGCTACACCTCC. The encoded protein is CASSEWARRRYAVVQHHVGGYTS.

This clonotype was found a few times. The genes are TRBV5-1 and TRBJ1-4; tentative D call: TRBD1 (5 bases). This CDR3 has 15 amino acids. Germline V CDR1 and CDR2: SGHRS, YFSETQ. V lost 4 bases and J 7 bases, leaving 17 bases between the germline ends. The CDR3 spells CASSVSEGFGEKLFF. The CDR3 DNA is TGCGCCAGCAGCGTATCCGAGGGGTTTGGTGAAAAACTGTTTTTT.

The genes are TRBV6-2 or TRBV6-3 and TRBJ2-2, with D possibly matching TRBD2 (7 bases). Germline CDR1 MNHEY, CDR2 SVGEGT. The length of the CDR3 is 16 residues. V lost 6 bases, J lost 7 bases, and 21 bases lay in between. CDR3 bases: TGTGCCAGCAGGGGGGGCCTAGCGGTAGGAAGCGGGGAGCTGTTTTTT. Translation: CASRGGLAVGSGELFF.